The sequence of this T cell receptor beta chain was determined in a study of T-cell reconstitution after alpha-beta-depleted transplantation in children. This clonotype was observed many times. Its antigen is unknown. Study-wide results and limits: Surviving recipient cells, namely T cells and thymic progenitors, were the source of high day-60 TCRbeta diversity in some patients. At one year after transplant, newly produced T cells mostly accounted for T-cell counts and diversity. Several hundred expanded graft clones reportedly were the source of alpha-beta T cells about two months after transplant.

The TCRbeta library was prepared with unique molecular identifiers. TCRdb re-called the PCR reads through MiXCR, storing one row per CDR3 protein. The sample contains 200,000 to 250,000 distinct CDR3 sequences, approximately 10% of which appear only once. CDR3 length: 10 residues. Germline-derived CDR1 and CDR2 are SQVTM and ANQGSEA. The junction had 1 base not matched to a gene; V was cut back by 8 bases and J by 5 bases. Sequencing used PBMCs, obtained before TCRalphabeta/CD19-depleted stem cell transplant. The chain recombines TRBV29-1 with TRBJ2-3; 7 positions agree with TRBD2. This TCR derives from a child younger than two with acute myeloid leukemia, due to receive a stem cell transplant. CDR3 nucleotide sequence: TGCAGCTGGGGGGGAGATACGCAGTATTTT. It yields the protein CSWGGDTQYF.